This passage covers 10 T cell receptor beta chains from one sample sequenced in a study of T cells in narcolepsy. TCRdb's copy holds only in-frame clones and misses some; the assay was immunoSEQ multiplex PCR. Of tens of thousands of clones listed, around 81% are singletons. The sequenced sample consisted of CD45RA- memory CD4+ T cells from PBMCs. These TCRs come from a human donor with narcolepsy.

The chain carries TRBV6-6 and TRBJ2-5, with D tentatively TRBD1 (5 bases). The CDR3 length is 14 residues. V dropped 0 bases and J dropped 5 bases, with 10 bases sitting between them. Germline values: CDR1 MNHNY, CDR2 SVGAGI (reference sequence). DNA for the CDR3: TGTGCCAGCAGTTACTCGTGGGCAGGGGAGACCCAGTACTTC. Translating it yields CASSYSWAGETQYF.

The chain uses TRBV21-1 and TRBJ2-1; the D segment call TRBD2 is taken from the table without a DNA check. TRBV21-1 is a pseudogene locus. This CDR3 has 22 amino acids. CDR3 in DNA: TGTGCCAGCAGCAACGTACCTCTAGCGGGGGACCTAAAGACCCGCTCCTACAATGAGCAGTTCTTC. Translated: CASSNVPLAGDLKTRSYNEQFF.

V is TRBV30 and J is TRBJ1-2, with no clear D. Germline CDR1 is GTSNPN and CDR2 is SVGIG (reference sequence). The V gene lost 3 bases and the J gene lost 2 bases, with 13 bases spanning the gap. The CDR3 runs 14 residues. The CDR3 here is CAWRKGGTNYGYTF. CDR3 sequence (DNA): TGTGCCTGGAGGAAGGGCGGAACCAACTATGGCTACACCTTC.

J is TRBJ2-2 and V is TRBV18; no clear D gene. This CDR3 region has 13 residues. Germline CDR1 is KGHSH and CDR2 is LQKENI. The V gene lost 3 bases and the J gene lost 2 bases, with 4 bases spanning the gap. The CDR3 DNA reads TGTGCCAGCTCACCCTCCAACACCGGGGAGCTGTTTTTT. Encoded protein: CASSPSNTGELFF.

The rearrangement uses TRBV10-3 and TRBJ1-5, with 8 bases aligning to TRBD1. V was clipped by 4 bases and J by 5 bases; unmatched bases: 4. The CDR3 consists of 14 residues. Germline CDR1 and CDR2: ENHRY and SYGVKD. The CDR3 loop reads CAISVGTGDQPQHF. Written as DNA, the CDR3 is TGTGCCATCAGTGTTGGGACAGGTGATCAGCCCCAGCATTTT.

The chain combines TRBV9 with TRBJ1-2; D remains unclear. Germline assignment: CDR1 SGDLS and CDR2 YYNGEE. There are 15 residues in the CDR3. The ends were cut back, 0 bases at V and 8 bases at J, with 17 bases in the middle. CDR3 in amino acids: CASSVAGEVTSGYTF. CDR3 in DNA: TGTGCCAGCAGCGTAGCTGGGGAGGTGACGAGCGGCTACACCTTC.

The chain combines TRBV10-3 with TRBJ2-7; TRBD1 aligns across 10 bases. This CDR3 has 16 residues. CDR1 ENHRY and CDR2 SYGVKD come from the germline V gene. V trimming: 6 bases; J trimming: 1 base; junction bases outside the gene matches: 9. This CDR3 reads CAIREPGQGRSYEQYF. In DNA form, the CDR3 reads TGTGCCATCAGAGAACCGGGACAGGGGCGATCCTACGAGCAGTACTTC.

V usage is TRBV6-5 and J usage is TRBJ1-2, with D hard to call. Per germline, CDR1 MNHEY and CDR2 SVGAGI. The CDR3 consists of 15 residues. V lost 4 bases and J 0 bases, leaving 12 bases between the germline ends. CDR3 sequence reads: CASSSFLGANYGYTF. The DNA for the CDR3 is TGTGCCAGCAGTTCCTTTTTGGGAGCTAACTATGGCTACACCTTC.

The J gene is TRBJ1-4, the V gene TRBV4-2, with D perhaps matching TRBD1 (5 bases). Germline-derived CDR1 and CDR2 are LGHNA and YNFKEQ. V lost 1 base and J lost 5, with 14 bases in between. The CDR3 covers 16 residues. The DNA for the CDR3 is TGTGCCAGCAGCCAAGGCACAATAGGGGAAAATGAAAAACTGTTTTTT. The encoded protein is CASSQGTIGENEKLFF.

The V and J genes are TRBV10-3 and TRBJ1-1; D is possibly TRBD1 (5 bases). CDR3 length: 16 amino acids. V was shortened by 7 bases and J by 2 bases, with 20 bases between the two germline ends. Germline CDR1 ENHRY, CDR2 SYGVKD. CDR3 region: CAIKIGDTGGNTEAFF. CDR3 sequence (DNA): TGTGCCATCAAGATCGGTGACACCGGGGGTAACACTGAAGCTTTCTTT.